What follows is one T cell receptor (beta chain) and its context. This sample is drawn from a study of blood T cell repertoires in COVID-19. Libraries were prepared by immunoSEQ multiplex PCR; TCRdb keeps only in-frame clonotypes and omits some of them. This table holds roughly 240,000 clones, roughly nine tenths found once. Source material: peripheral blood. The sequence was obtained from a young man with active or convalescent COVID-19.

CDR3: CASSFMTGDGYTF. The CDR3, as DNA: TGTGCCAGCAGCTTTATGACAGGGGATGGCTACACCTTC. The chain employs TRBV5-6 and TRBJ1-2, with TRBD1 matching 8 bases. V lost 2 bases and J lost 6; bases outside the gene matches: 3. Germline CDR1 is SGHDT and CDR2 is YYEEEE. This CDR3 comprises 13 residues.